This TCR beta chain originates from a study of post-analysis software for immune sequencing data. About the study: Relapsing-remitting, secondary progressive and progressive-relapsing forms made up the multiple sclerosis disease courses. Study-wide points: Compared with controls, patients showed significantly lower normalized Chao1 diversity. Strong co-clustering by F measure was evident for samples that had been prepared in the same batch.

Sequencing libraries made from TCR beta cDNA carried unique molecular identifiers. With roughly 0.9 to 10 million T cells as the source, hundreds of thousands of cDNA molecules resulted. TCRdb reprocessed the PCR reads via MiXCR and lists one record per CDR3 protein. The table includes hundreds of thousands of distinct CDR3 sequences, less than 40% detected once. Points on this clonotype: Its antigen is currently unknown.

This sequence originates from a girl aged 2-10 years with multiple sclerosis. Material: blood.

The DNA for the CDR3 is TGTGCCAGCACCACCTCCCTGTCAGAATTCAAAAACATTCAGTACTTC. Its translation: CASTTSLSEFKNIQYF. The V call is TRBV7-9, the J call TRBJ2-4; no definite D call. The germline gives CDR1 SEHNR, CDR2 FQNEAQ (reference sequence). The CDR3 is 16 residues long. The V and J ends lost 7 bases and 3 bases respectively, with 19 bases between them. The complete variable domain, with remaining parts taken from reference TRBV7-9 and TRBJ2-4, reads DTGVSQNPRHKITKRGQNVTFRCDPISEHNRLYWYRQTLGQGPEFLTYFQNEAQLEKSRLLSDRFSAERPKGSFSTLEIQRTEQGDSAMYLCASTTSLSEFKNIQYFGAGTRLSVL.